The 12 T cell receptor beta chains below were found in one sample sequenced in a study of PD-L1 blockade in urothelial cancer. TCRdb keeps only in-frame clones here, not all; method: immunoSEQ multiplex PCR. The sample has fewer than 30,000 clones, roughly 80% seen once. Here the sequenced sample was PBMCs, taken around atezolizumab (anti-PD-L1) treatment. These receptors came from a man aged 65 to 85 with urothelial cancer.

Here the CDR3 reads CASSDGQNYGYTF. For the CDR3, the DNA is TGTGCCAGCAGTGACGGACAGAACTATGGCTACACCTTC. The chain joins TRBV6-4 to TRBJ1-2; possibly TRBD1 for D (6 bases). V gave up 2 bases and J gave up 2 bases, with 6 bases separating them. This CDR3 comprises 13 residues. The germline V gene encodes CDR1 MRHNA and CDR2 SNTAGT.

The rearrangement links TRBV5-6 to TRBJ1-4; no firm D call. V lost 7 bases and J 0 bases, leaving 10 bases between the germline ends. Looked up from germline, CDR1 is SGHDT and CDR2 is YYEEEE. This CDR3 region has 14 residues. The CDR3 is CASGRRATNEKLFF. In DNA form, the CDR3 reads TGTGCCAGCGGCAGGCGTGCAACTAATGAAAAACTGTTTTTT.

The rearrangement uses TRBV4-2 and TRBJ2-1, with 10 positions matching TRBD2. V was clipped by 4 bases and J by 3 bases; unmatched bases: 12. In germline, CDR1 is LGHNA, CDR2 YNFKEQ. This CDR3 has 18 residues. CDR3 nucleotides: TGTGCCAGCAGCCGGAGGGTGGAGACTAGCGGGTACTACAATGAGCAGTTCTTC. This codes for CASSRRVETSGYYNEQFF.

The chain is built from TRBV11-1 and TRBJ2-3, with TRBD2 identical over 8 bases. This CDR3 region has 16 residues. V lost 1 base and J lost 6; bases outside the gene matches: 9. The V gene's germline CDR1 is SGHAT and CDR2 FQDESV (reference sequence). CDR3 protein: CASSLEPSGFGDTQYF. The CDR3, as DNA: TGTGCCAGCAGCTTAGAACCTAGCGGGTTCGGGGATACGCAGTATTTT.

The CDR3 DNA reads as TGTGCCAGCAGTTACCAAGTTGGGAGCCGCGGGACCCAGTACTTC. Amino acids: CASSYQVGSRGTQYF. The chain joins TRBV6-5 to TRBJ2-5; D possibly corresponds to TRBD2 (5 bases). V dropped 2 bases and J dropped 7 bases, with 17 bases sitting between them. The CDR3 is 15 residues long. The germline gives CDR1 MNHEY, CDR2 SVGAGI.

This clone was recorded only once. The CDR3 nucleotides read TGTGCCAGCAGTGAATGGACAGGAGAAGGCTACACCTTC. Translated, it gives CASSEWTGEGYTF. The chain uses TRBV2 and TRBJ1-2; TRBD1 agrees at 7 bases. Germline-derived CDR1 and CDR2 are SNHLY and FYNNEI. The CDR3 spans 13 residues. V lost 2 bases to trimming and J lost 8 bases; unmatched junction nucleotides: 5.

CDR3 bases: TGTGCCAGCAGGGGGGGACAGACGATTGAAGCTTTCTTT. Residues: CASRGGQTIEAFF. The chain employs TRBV9 and TRBJ1-1, with 7 bases identical to TRBD1. Losses at the gene ends were 5 bases for V and 7 bases for J; bases not matched to a gene: 8. The CDR3 totals 13 residues. Germline-derived CDR1 and CDR2 are SGDLS and YYNGEE. Filled out from reference TRBV9 and TRBJ1-1, the complete variable domain reads DSGVTQTPKHLITATGQRVTLRCSPRSGDLSVYWYQQSLDQGLQFLIQYYNGEERAKGNILERFSAQQFPDLHSELNLSSLELGDSALYFCASRGGQTIEAFFGQGTRLTVV.

J is TRBJ2-1 and V is TRBV19, with a weak D call TRBD1 (6 bases). The CDR3 length is 16 residues. The V end was cut by 2 bases, the J end by 6 bases, with 17 bases between. Germline CDR1 and CDR2: LNHDA and SQIVND (reference sequence). This chain's CDR3 is CASSIIPGHSFNEQFF. CDR3 coding DNA: TGTGCCAGTAGTATAATACCGGGACACTCGTTCAATGAGCAGTTCTTC.

The chain recombines TRBV11-2 with TRBJ1-1; no definite D call. The CDR3 length is 14 residues. V was clipped by 2 bases and J by 1 base, with 8 bases between them. Germline CDR1 is SGHAT and CDR2 is FQNNGV. The CDR3 DNA reads TGTGCCAGCAGCTTAATCGGCGGGAACACTGAAGCTTTCTTT. Its translation is CASSLIGGNTEAFF.

The gene calls are TRBV27 and TRBJ2-2, with D possibly being TRBD2 (6 bases). Trimming removed 2 bases at V and 5 bases at J, with 12 bases between. This CDR3 has 15 amino acids. The germline gives CDR1 MNHEY, CDR2 SMNVEV (reference sequence). The CDR3 sequence: CASSLPGRGTGELFF. In DNA, the CDR3 is TGTGCCAGCAGTTTACCCGGGAGAGGTACCGGGGAGCTGTTTTTT.

J is TRBJ2-3 and V is TRBV6-1, with 7 bases matching TRBD2. The CDR3 runs 15 residues. V was pared by 5 bases and J by 2 bases, with 7 bases of the junction left unmatched. The germline CDR1 and CDR2 sequences are MNHNS and SASEGT. The CDR3 DNA is TGTGCCAGCAGTTCGCTAGCGGAAATCACAGATACGCAGTATTTT. Translating it yields CASSSLAEITDTQYF.

The V and J genes are TRBV4-1 and TRBJ2-7; 10 nucleotides agree with TRBD1. The V gene's germline CDR1 is MGHRA and CDR2 YSYEKL. The CDR3 sequence is 17 residues long. V lost 1 base, J lost 5 bases, and 11 bases stayed unmatched. The CDR3 coding sequence is TGCGCCAGCAGCCAAGGGCCCCCCGGGACAGGGGTCGACGAGCAGTACTTC. Protein sequence: CASSQGPPGTGVDEQYF.